Given below is one T cell receptor beta chain in context. TCRdb's copy holds only in-frame clones and misses some; the assay was immunoSEQ multiplex PCR. The sample lists about 30,000 clones, approximately 62% occurring once. The data are from a study of cytotoxic CD8 clonotypes in ibrutinib-treated CLL. Overall study: IGHV unmutated under 18; relapsed/refractory about a dozen; treatment-naive over 14. Response samples were obtained once patients had received a median 12 months of treatment, range 6 to 36.

The CDR3 consists of 15 residues. The germline V and J ends were trimmed by 6 bases and 0 bases, with 12 bases remaining between them. Germline CDR1 is SNHLY and CDR2 is FYNNEI. The chain combines TRBV2 with TRBJ2-4; D may be TRBD2 (5 bases). Source: PBMCs, taken before ibrutinib treatment. The TCR comes from a human donor with chronic lymphocytic leukemia. CDR3 residues: CASSPSGIAKNIQYF. CDR3 DNA: TGTGCCAGCAGCCCCTCGGGGATAGCCAAAAACATTCAGTACTTC.